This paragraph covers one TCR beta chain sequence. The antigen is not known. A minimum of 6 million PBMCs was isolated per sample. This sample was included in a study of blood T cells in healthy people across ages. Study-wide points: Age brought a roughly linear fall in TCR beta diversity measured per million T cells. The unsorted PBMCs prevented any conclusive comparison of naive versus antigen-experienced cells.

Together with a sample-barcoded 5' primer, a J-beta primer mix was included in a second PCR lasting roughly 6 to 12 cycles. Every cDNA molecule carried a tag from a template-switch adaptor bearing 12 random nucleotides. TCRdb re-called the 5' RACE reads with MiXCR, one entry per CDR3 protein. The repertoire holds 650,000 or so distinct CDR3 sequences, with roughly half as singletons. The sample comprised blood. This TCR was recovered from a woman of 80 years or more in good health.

The CDR3 is CASSPSRSDEKLFF. CDR3 DNA: TGTGCCAGCTCACCATCCCGGTCTGACGAAAAACTGTTTTTT. The V call is TRBV18, the J call TRBJ1-4; D unclear. Germline lookup yields CDR1 KGHSH and CDR2 LQKENI. The CDR3 consists of 14 residues. Trimming removed 2 bases from V and 8 bases from J, with 12 bases in between.